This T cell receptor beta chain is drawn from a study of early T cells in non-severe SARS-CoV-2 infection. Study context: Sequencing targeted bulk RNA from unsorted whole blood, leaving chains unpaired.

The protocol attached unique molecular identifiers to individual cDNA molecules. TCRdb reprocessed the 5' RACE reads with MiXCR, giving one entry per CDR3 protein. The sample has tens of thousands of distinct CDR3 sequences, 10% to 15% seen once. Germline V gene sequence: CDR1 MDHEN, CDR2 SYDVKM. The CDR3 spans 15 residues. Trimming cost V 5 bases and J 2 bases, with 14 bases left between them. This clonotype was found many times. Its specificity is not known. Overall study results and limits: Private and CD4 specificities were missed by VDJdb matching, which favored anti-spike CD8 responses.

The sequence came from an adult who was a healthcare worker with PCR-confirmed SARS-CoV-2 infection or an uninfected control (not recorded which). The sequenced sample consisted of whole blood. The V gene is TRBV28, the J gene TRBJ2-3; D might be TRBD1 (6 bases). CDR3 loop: CASSLPTGPTDTQYF. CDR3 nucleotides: TGTGCCAGCAGTCTCCCTACAGGGCCCACAGATACGCAGTATTTT. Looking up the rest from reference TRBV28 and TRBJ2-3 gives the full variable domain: DVKVTQSSRYLVKRTGEKVFLECVQDMDHENMFWYRQDPGLGLRLIYFSYDVKMKEKGDIPEGYSVSREKKERFSLILESASTNQTSMYLCASSLPTGPTDTQYFGPGTRLTVL.